These T cell receptor beta chains were read from a single sample in a study of tumor-infiltrating lymphocytes in localized non-small cell lung cancer. Assay used: immunoSEQ multiplex PCR; TCRdb lists only in-frame clones, some missing. The table has 6,000 to 8,500 clones, over 60% seen once; the top ten hold about an eighth. What was sequenced was lung tumor tissue. The source of these receptors is a human donor with non-small cell lung cancer. Both conserved end residues are part of each CDR3. A D gene is named only where the DNA matches it firmly. Size tells how often a clone was seen (once, few, many) or the class of an expanded clone, and some rows leave it out.

len	j_gene	d_gene	abundance	v_gene	CDR3aa	CDR3nt
11	TRBJ2-7	NA	NA	TRBV6-5	CASSGPYEQYF	TGTGCCAGCAGTGGACCCTACGAGCAGTACTTC
15	TRBJ2-1	NA	few	TRBV11-2	CASSSRDRLYNEQFF	TGTGCCAGCAGCTCGCGGGACAGACTCTACAATGAGCAGTTCTTC
15	TRBJ1-2	TRBD1	NA	TRBV7-2	CASSRRQGGIYGYTF	TGTGCCAGCAGCCGCCGACAGGGGGGTATCTATGGCTACACCTTC
16	TRBJ2-2	TRBD2	few	TRBV5-3	CARSLIAGGLTGELFF	TGTGCCAGAAGCTTGATTGCGGGGGGTCTCACCGGGGAGCTGTTTTTT
11	TRBJ1-1	NA	medium-sized	TRBV20-1	CSARTQGEAFF	TGCAGTGCTAGAACTCAAGGAGAAGCTTTCTTT
12	TRBJ2-1	NA	NA	TRBV11-2	CASSLERNEQFF	TGTGCCAGCAGCTTAGAACGAAATGAGCAGTTCTTC
15	TRBJ1-1	NA	medium-sized	TRBV11-2	CASSFSGGAGTEAFF	TGTGCCAGCAGCTTTTCGGGGGGCGCGGGCACTGAAGCTTTCTTT
15	TRBJ2-5	NA	NA	TRBV5-6	CASSFTPGHQETQYF	TGTGCCAGCAGTTTTACGCCGGGACACCAAGAGACCCAGTACTTC
13	TRBJ2-5	NA	NA	TRBV19	CASSIAGGETQYF	TGTGCCAGTAGTATCGCAGGAGGGGAGACCCAGTACTTC
14	TRBJ1-1	NA	NA	TRBV5-1	CASSVWATNTEAFF	TGCGCCAGCAGCGTCTGGGCCACGAACACTGAAGCTTTCTTT
14	TRBJ1-5	TRBD1	NA	TRBV6-6	CASSYGQGSQPQHF	TGTGCCAGCAGTTACGGACAGGGTAGCCAGCCCCAGCATTTT
16	TRBJ2-2	NA	NA	TRBV7-2	CASSLASGRTTGELFF	TGTGCCAGCAGCTTAGCCTCGGGCAGGACAACCGGGGAGCTGTTTTTT
16	TRBJ2-1	NA	once	TRBV7-3	CASSPSQGLEYNEQFF	TGTGCCAGCAGCCCTTCGCAGGGGCTGGAATACAATGAGCAGTTCTTC
15	TRBJ1-1	NA	NA	TRBV2	CASSPFSGLNTEAFF	TGTGCCAGCAGTCCCTTTTCGGGGTTGAACACTGAAGCTTTCTTT
14	TRBJ1-1	TRBD1	few	TRBV29-1	CSAGGDRYGTEAFF	TGCAGCGCTGGGGGGGACAGGTATGGCACTGAAGCTTTCTTT
11	TRBJ2-7	NA	NA	TRBV20-1	CSAGTFYEQYF	TGCAGTGCCGGGACTTTTTACGAGCAGTACTTC
15	TRBJ1-1	NA	NA	TRBV4-2	CASSQDLLVNTEAFF	TGTGCCAGCAGCCAAGATCTGCTGGTGAACACTGAAGCTTTCTTT
13	TRBJ2-7	NA	NA	TRBV29-1	CSVEGHESYEQYF	TGCAGCGTTGAGGGACATGAAAGCTACGAGCAGTACTTC
16	TRBJ1-3	TRBD1	NA	TRBV18	CASSPGQGAHGNTIYF	TGTGCCAGCTCACCCGGACAGGGGGCGCACGGAAACACCATATATTTT
11	TRBJ2-3	NA	few	TRBV20-1	CSATSTDTQYF	TGCAGTGCAACTAGCACAGATACGCAGTATTTT
12	TRBJ2-2	NA	few	TRBV7-3	CASSDSSGELFF	TGTGCCAGCAGCGACAGCTCCGGGGAGCTGTTTTTT
17	TRBJ1-1	NA	NA	TRBV5-1	CASSLASSFRVNTEAFF	TGCGCCAGCAGCTTGGCGTCCAGCTTTAGGGTGAACACTGAAGCTTTCTTT
15	TRBJ1-1	TRBD1	NA	TRBV6-5	CASSNPRQGHTEAFF	TGTGCCAGCAGCAACCCACGACAGGGCCACACTGAAGCTTTCTTT
14	TRBJ2-3	NA	NA	TRBV6-1	CASSVGRITDTQYF	TGTGCCAGCAGTGTCGGCAGGATCACAGATACGCAGTATTTT
18	TRBJ1-1	TRBD1	few	TRBV5-6	CASSLARGQRTVNTEAFF	TGTGCCAGCAGCTTGGCCCGGGGACAGCGTACGGTGAACACTGAAGCTTTCTTT
13	TRBJ1-6	TRBD1	NA	TRBV5-1	CASSDTGASPLHF	TGCGCCAGCAGTGATACAGGGGCCTCACCCCTCCACTTT
16	TRBJ2-3	TRBD2	NA	TRBV11-2	CASSPPGLAGTDTQYF	TGTGCCAGCAGCCCACCGGGACTAGCGGGGACAGATACGCAGTATTTT
14	TRBJ1-4	NA	NA	TRBV18	CASSYTGANEKLFF	TGTGCCAGCTCCTACACTGGAGCTAATGAAAAACTGTTTTTT
14	TRBJ2-4	TRBD1	few	TRBV9	CASSPGQVEDIQYF	TGTGCCAGCAGCCCCGGACAGGTTGAGGACATTCAGTACTTC
12	TRBJ1-1	NA	few	TRBV30	CAWSRTNTEAFF	TGTGCCTGGAGCCGAACGAACACTGAAGCTTTCTTT
14	TRBJ2-5	NA	NA	TRBV11-2	CASSLVGGRETQYF	TGTGCCAGCAGCTTAGTTGGGGGGCGAGAGACCCAGTACTTC
13	TRBJ1-1	NA	NA	TRBV9	CASSDKSNTEAFF	TGTGCCAGCAGCGACAAGTCAAACACTGAAGCTTTCTTT
15	TRBJ1-6	NA	NA	TRBV7-2	CASSLRTEYSSPLHF	TGTGCCAGCAGCTTACGGACAGAATATTCTTCACCCCTCCACTTT
15	TRBJ1-1	NA	NA	TRBV7-9	CASSLQGGGNTEAFF	TGTGCCAGCAGCCTTCAGGGCGGGGGTAACACTGAAGCTTTCTTT
14	TRBJ2-3	NA	NA	TRBV5-1	CASSQEKSTDTQYF	TGCGCCAGCAGCCAGGAAAAGAGCACAGATACGCAGTATTTT
18	TRBJ2-3	NA	NA	TRBV12-2	CASRLRLAGGISTDTQYF	TGTGCAAGTCGCTTAAGGCTAGCGGGGGGGATAAGCACAGATACGCAGTATTTT
15	TRBJ1-1	NA	once	TRBV2	CASSILGATNTEAFF	TGTGCCAGCAGCATCCTTGGGGCAACCAACACTGAAGCTTTCTTT
13	TRBJ1-5	NA	NA	TRBV7-2	CASSGSSNQPQHF	TGTGCCAGCAGTGGGTCGAGCAATCAGCCCCAGCATTTT
16	TRBJ2-2	NA	NA	TRBV11-3	CASSLFGGPNTGELFF	TGTGCCAGCAGCTTATTCGGGGGGCCGAACACCGGGGAGCTGTTTTTT
16	TRBJ1-5	TRBD1	few	TRBV30	CAWSRGQGAGNQPQHF	TGTGCCTGGAGTAGAGGACAGGGGGCCGGCAATCAGCCCCAGCATTTT
13	TRBJ2-1	TRBD1	NA	TRBV7-6	CASSLTGDGEQFF	TGTGCCAGCAGCCTCACAGGGGACGGTGAGCAGTTCTTC